The 27 T cell receptor beta chains below come from one sample, sequenced in a study of shared clonotypes between healthy human individuals. Profiled with immunoSEQ multiplex PCR; TCRdb holds only in-frame clones, not every one. The sample shows about 1 million clones, about 75% of them seen only once. Sequenced material: memory CD4+ T cells sorted from blood. Documented subset: CD45RA-negative fraction. The receptors were gathered from a man aged 18 to 30 in good health.

This clone was recorded only once. The rearrangement joins TRBV5-1 to TRBJ2-1; 7 bases line up with TRBD1. Per germline, CDR1 SGHRS and CDR2 YFSETQ. With 0 bases clipped from V and 4 bases from J, the junction kept 4 bases outside the gene matches. This CDR3 is built from 15 residues. The CDR3 spells CASSLADRLYNEQFF. The CDR3 DNA is TGCGCCAGCAGCTTGGCGGACAGGCTATACAATGAGCAGTTCTTC.

The V and J genes are TRBV6-5 and TRBJ1-2, with D possibly being TRBD1 (6 bases). This CDR3 contains 16 residues. Trimming left V 4 bases short and J 2 bases short, with 17 bases between. Germline CDR1 and CDR2: MNHEY and SVGAGI. CDR3 amino acids: CASSFSTGKENYGYTF. Written as DNA, the CDR3 is TGTGCCAGCAGTTTTAGTACAGGGAAGGAAAACTATGGCTACACCTTC.

This clone was observed a single time. The chain joins TRBV6-5 to TRBJ2-1; D is unclear. Germline assignment: CDR1 MNHEY and CDR2 SVGAGI. The CDR3 loop spans 15 amino acids. V dropped 7 bases and J dropped 0 bases, with 13 bases sitting between them. The DNA for the CDR3 is TGTGCCAGCAAATCGGGTCAGAGCTCCTACAATGAGCAGTTCTTC. It specifies CASKSGQSSYNEQFF.

This clone has just a few counts. The V and J genes are TRBV7-9 and TRBJ2-7, with 8 bases lining up with TRBD1. The CDR3 length is 14 residues. V shed 0 bases and J 2 bases; nucleotides not matched to a gene: 0. The germline V gene has CDR1 SEHNR and CDR2 FQNEAQ (reference sequence). The CDR3 DNA reads as TGTGCCAGCAGCTTAGCGGGACAGGCCTACGAGCAGTACTTC. This encodes CASSLAGQAYEQYF.

This chain joins TRBV7-2 and TRBJ2-7; D possibly corresponds to TRBD2 (6 bases). This CDR3 is 15 amino acids long. Trimming left V 5 bases short and J 6 bases short, with 20 bases between. Germline V gene data show CDR1 as SGHTA and CDR2 as FQGNSA. The CDR3 region is CASSVVTGALSEQYF. CDR3 nucleotide sequence: TGTGCCAGCAGCGTGGTTACGGGAGCCCTTTCCGAGCAGTACTTC.

This chain joins TRBV2 and TRBJ2-7; D remains ambiguous. With 7 bases removed from V and 0 bases from J, the gap between germline ends came to 10 bases. Per germline, CDR1 SNHLY and CDR2 FYNNEI. CDR3 size: 13 residues. CDR3 residues: CASKAEISYEQYF. The CDR3 DNA sequence: TGTGCCAGCAAGGCGGAAATCTCCTACGAGCAGTACTTC.

This clone was seen only a few times. This chain uses TRBV5-1 with TRBJ2-3, with 9 nucleotides matching TRBD2. V trimming: 4 bases; J trimming: 2 bases; junction bases outside the gene matches: 11. CDR1 and CDR2 (germline): SGHRS, YFSETQ. The CDR3 runs 17 residues. CDR3: CASSQDMSGRFTDTQYF. The DNA for the CDR3 is TGCGCCAGCAGCCAAGATATGAGCGGGAGGTTCACAGATACGCAGTATTTT.

This clone appeared once. The chain joins TRBV5-1 to TRBJ2-3, with 11 bases aligning to TRBD2. Per the germline V gene, CDR1 is SGHRS and CDR2 is YFSETQ. This CDR3 is 16 amino acids long. Germline trimming cut 3 bases from V and 1 base from J; bases unmatched to any gene: 4. CDR3 sequence: CASSSALAGGTDTQYF. Here the CDR3 DNA reads TGCGCCAGCAGCTCGGCACTAGCGGGAGGCACAGATACGCAGTATTTT.

A single count supports this clone. The chain recombines TRBV7-9 with TRBJ2-1, with unresolved D. Germline lookup yields CDR1 SEHNR and CDR2 FQNEAQ (reference sequence). V lost 5 bases and J 10 bases, leaving 15 bases between the germline ends. The CDR3 extends over 13 amino acids. The CDR3 loop reads CASSLDSRGEQFF. CDR3 bases: TGTGCCAGCAGCCTCGACTCCCGAGGAGAGCAGTTCTTC. Supplemented by reference TRBV7-9 and TRBJ2-1, the full variable domain reads DTGVSQNPRHKITKRGQNVTFRCDPISEHNRLYWYRQTLGQGPEFLTYFQNEAQLEKSRLLSDRFSAERPKGSFSTLEIQRTEQGDSAMYLCASSLDSRGEQFFGPGTRLTVL.

As to this clone: The sample contains more than one DNA sequence encoding this CDR3. The gene calls are TRBV7-2 and TRBJ1-5, with TRBD1 matching 7 bases. The CDR3 extends over 14 amino acids. Unmatched junction bases numbered 7, after V lost 5 bases and J lost 6 bases. Germline V gene lookup returns CDR1 SGHTA and CDR2 FQGNSA. This CDR3 reads CASSLRQGGQPQHF. Written as DNA, the CDR3 is TGTGCCAGCAGCCTAAGACAGGGCGGTCAGCCCCAGCATTTT.

J is TRBJ1-1 and V is TRBV5-6; TRBD1 matches at 8 bases. This CDR3 spans 15 amino acids. Germline lookup yields CDR1 SGHDT and CDR2 YYEEEE. Unmatched junction bases numbered 5, after V lost 3 bases and J lost 1 base. CDR3 region: CASSSAGTGNTEAFF. Here the CDR3 DNA reads TGTGCCAGCAGCTCCGCCGGGACAGGGAACACTGAAGCTTTCTTT.

Concerning this clone: A far bigger clonotype differs at one base, so this is likely a read error. The V and J genes are TRBV28 and TRBJ1-2, with unresolved D. Germline values: CDR1 MDHEN, CDR2 SYDVKM. V was trimmed by 5 bases and J by 1 base, leaving 2 bases between them. The CDR3 has 11 residues. The CDR3: CASSNNYGYTF. For the CDR3, the DNA is TGTGCCAGCAGTAATAACTATGGCTACACCTTC.

The rearrangement links TRBV2 to TRBJ2-1; TRBD2 matches at 14 bases. Germline-derived CDR1 and CDR2 are SNHLY and FYNNEI. The V segment lost 6 bases and the J segment 1 base; nucleotides outside the gene matches: 11. This CDR3 is 19 amino acids long. The CDR3 loop reads CASRRGGLAGVRSYNEQFF. The CDR3 nucleotides are TGTGCCAGCAGGCGGGGGGGACTAGCGGGAGTACGGTCCTACAATGAGCAGTTCTTC.

V and J are TRBV21-1 and TRBJ2-5; the D call in the table, TRBD2, was not verified against the DNA. The end of the DNA is better explained by TRBJ2-7, so the J call may be wrong. TRBV21-1 is classified as a pseudogene. This CDR3 spans 17 amino acids. CDR3 coding DNA: TGTGCCAGCAGTCCTGCCGGGACTAGCGGGGGGTCCTACGAGCAGTACTTC. It yields the protein CASSPAGTSGGSYEQYF.

About this clone itself: A read error may produce the germline difference seen at one junction end. The rearrangement links TRBV2 to TRBJ2-3; 8 nucleotides align to TRBD2. This CDR3 contains 12 residues. Germline V gene sequence: CDR1 SNHLY, CDR2 FYNNEI. The CDR3 region has the DNA TGTGCCAGCAGTGAAAAGCGGGAGATTCAGAATTTT. Translating gives CASSEKREIQNF. Supplemented by reference TRBV2 and TRBJ2-3, the full variable domain reads EPEVTQTPSHQVTQMGQEVILRCVPISNHLYFYWYRQILGQKVEFLVSFYNNEISEKSEIFDDQFSVERPDGSNFTLKIRSTKLEDSAMYFCASSEKREIQNFGPGTRLTVL.

DNA for the CDR3: TGCGCCAGCAGCTTGTCTTCCAGGCCAGGAAACACCATATATTTT. Its protein is CASSLSSRPGNTIYF. This chain connects TRBV5-1 to TRBJ1-3, with no clear D. Germline CDR1 and CDR2: SGHRS and YFSETQ. CDR3 length equals 15 residues. The V end lost 1 base, the J end lost 4 bases, and 12 bases lay between the germline ends.

With regard to this clone: The sample has other DNA sequences that encode this CDR3 too. This chain connects TRBV25-1 to TRBJ2-5, with 7 nucleotides matching TRBD2. CDR1 MGHDK and CDR2 SYGVNS come from the germline V gene. The trim removed 3 bases at V and 3 bases at J, leaving 10 bases unmatched. The CDR3 has 16 residues. The CDR3 reads CASSEGPLAGEETQYF. In DNA form, the CDR3 reads TGTGCCAGCAGTGAGGGTCCGCTGGCGGGAGAAGAGACCCAGTACTTC.

The chain uses TRBV9 and TRBJ2-1, with D perhaps TRBD2 (6 bases). Germline lookup yields CDR1 SGDLS and CDR2 YYNGEE. The V end was cut by 7 bases, the J end by 1 base, with 9 bases between. The CDR3 spans 13 residues. The CDR3 region has the DNA TGTGCCAGCTCCCGGGGGTCCTACAATGAGCAGTTCTTC. Its protein is CASSRGSYNEQFF. Looking up the rest from reference TRBV9 and TRBJ2-1 gives the full variable domain: DSGVTQTPKHLITATGQRVTLRCSPRSGDLSVYWYQQSLDQGLQFLIQYYNGEERAKGNILERFSAQQFPDLHSELNLSSLELGDSALYFCASSRGSYNEQFFGPGTRLTVL.

Only a few counts were recorded for this clone. This chain uses TRBV18 with TRBJ2-5; the D gene is possibly TRBD1 (5 bases). Germline values: CDR1 KGHSH, CDR2 LQKENI. Trimming took off 1 base at V and 2 bases at J, with 11 bases between the two ends. CDR3 length equals 15 residues. In DNA form, the CDR3 reads TGTGCCAGCTCACCACAGGGGATGGGACAAGAGACCCAGTACTTC. It codes for CASSPQGMGQETQYF.

The chain has TRBV5-3 and TRBJ1-3; D unresolved. TRBV5-3 is an ORF, with its function uncertain. This CDR3 comprises 14 residues. V was pared by 2 bases and J by 1 base, with 7 bases between. CDR3 protein: CARSLNLSGNTIYF. Here the CDR3 DNA reads TGTGCCAGAAGCTTAAACCTATCTGGAAACACCATATATTTT.

The chain is built from TRBV7-2 and TRBJ1-1; tentatively, D is TRBD1 (6 bases). CDR1 and CDR2 from the germline V gene are SGHTA and FQGNSA. The CDR3 covers 16 residues. V lost 1 base to trimming and J lost 4 bases, with 16 bases between them. The CDR3 here is CASSLDGGGLSTEAFF. The CDR3 DNA reads TGTGCCAGCAGCTTAGATGGAGGGGGGTTGAGCACTGAAGCTTTCTTT. Variable domain in full (rest from reference TRBV7-2 and TRBJ1-1): GAGVSQSPSNKVTEKGKDVELRCDPISGHTALYWYRQSLGQGLEFLIYFQGNSAPDKSGLPSDRFSAERTGGSVSTLTIQRTQQEDSAVYLCASSLDGGGLSTEAFFGQGTRLTVV.

The V gene is TRBV5-5, the J gene TRBJ2-5; perhaps TRBD2 as D (5 bases). Germline loops: CDR1 SGHKS, CDR2 YYEKEE (reference sequence). This CDR3 comprises 15 residues. The V and J ends lost 4 bases and 4 bases respectively, with 17 bases between them. In DNA form, the CDR3 reads TGTGCCAGCAGCACCACCCCCGGGAACGGAGAGACCCAGTACTTC. Its protein is CASSTTPGNGETQYF.

The chain links TRBV6-6 to TRBJ1-1; D call uncertain. CDR3 length equals 13 residues. CDR1 and CDR2 (germline): MNHNY, SVGAGI (reference sequence). The ends were cut back, 6 bases at V and 1 base at J, with 9 bases in the middle. CDR3: CASSGRGNTEAFF. The CDR3 region has the DNA TGTGCCAGCAGCGGCAGAGGGAACACTGAAGCTTTCTTT.

The chain uses TRBV9 and TRBJ2-7; a possible D gene is TRBD1 (5 bases). The CDR3 consists of 15 residues. Germline V lookup: CDR1 SGDLS, CDR2 YYNGEE. V was shortened by 1 base and J by 5 bases, with 16 bases between the two germline ends. The CDR3 reads CASSVSQGSSDEQYF. CDR3 DNA: TGTGCCAGCAGCGTATCCCAGGGATCATCCGACGAGCAGTACTTC.

The chain uses TRBV30 and TRBJ1-1, with D possibly being TRBD1 (5 bases). Germline CDR1 GTSNPN, CDR2 SVGIG (reference sequence). V dropped 0 bases and J dropped 1 base, with 21 bases sitting between them. The CDR3 has 18 residues. CDR3 DNA sequence: TGTGCCTGGAGTGTACGGGGTCGGGGCCTCGAAAAGAACACTGAAGCTTTCTTT. It codes for CAWSVRGRGLEKNTEAFF.

The chain uses TRBV6-1 and TRBJ2-3, with D maybe TRBD2 (6 bases). Between the trimmed V and J ends, which lost 8 bases and 3 bases, there was a span of 18 bases. The germline gives CDR1 MNHNS, CDR2 SASEGT. CDR3 length: 15 amino acids. The CDR3 bases are TGTGCCAGCTCGGAACGGGACTGGGGAACAGATACGCAGTATTTT. Protein sequence: CASSERDWGTDTQYF.

The sample holds one count of this clone. The chain uses TRBV7-6 and TRBJ1-3; D may be TRBD1 (6 bases). V was cut by 5 bases and J by 0 bases, with 20 bases left in between. CDR1 and CDR2 (germline): SGHVS, FNYEAQ. The CDR3 runs to 18 residues. This CDR3 reads CASSQGTSSLLSGNTIYF. DNA of the CDR3: TGTGCCAGCAGCCAGGGGACGTCATCCCTACTCTCTGGAAACACCATATATTTT. Drawing the rest from reference TRBV7-6 and TRBJ1-3, the complete variable domain is GAGVSQSPRYKVTKRGQDVALRCDPISGHVSLYWYRQALGQGPEFLTYFNYEAQQDKSGLPNDRFSAERPEGSISTLTIQRTEQRDSAMYRCASSQGTSSLLSGNTIYFGEGSWLTVV.